One and the same sample provided the 23 T cell receptor beta chains below, sequenced in a study of OX40 agonist ivuxolimab in advanced cancers. Libraries were prepared by immunoSEQ multiplex PCR; TCRdb keeps only in-frame clonotypes and omits some of them. The sample holds roughly 27,000 clones, 85% seen once. This specimen consisted of CD4+ or CD8+ T cells sorted from blood, obtained in a trial of the OX40 agonist ivuxolimab. Receptors were obtained from an adult with an advanced solid tumor such as melanoma, head and neck, liver or kidney cancer.

The V call is TRBV7-9, the J call TRBJ2-1; possibly TRBD1 or TRBD2 for D (5 bases each). The V and J ends lost 4 bases and 5 bases respectively, with 6 bases between them. Germline values: CDR1 SEHNR, CDR2 FQNEAQ (reference sequence). The length of the CDR3 is 12 residues. CDR3 DNA sequence: TGTGCCAGCAGCTCGGGACACAATGAGCAGTTCTTC. It is translated as CASSSGHNEQFF.

This clone was recorded once. The rearrangement uses TRBV7-2 and TRBJ2-1, with 14 nucleotides matching TRBD2. CDR1 is SGHTA, CDR2 FQGNSA, per germline. This CDR3 contains 18 residues. The trim removed 2 bases at V and 4 bases at J, leaving 7 bases unmatched. CDR3 sequence: CASSLIGTSGGMYNEQFF. CDR3 coding DNA: TGTGCCAGCAGCTTAATCGGGACTAGCGGGGGCATGTACAATGAGCAGTTCTTC.

The chain uses TRBV5-6 and TRBJ2-6; D ambiguous. CDR1 and CDR2 from the germline V gene are SGHDT and YYEEEE. This CDR3 spans 15 amino acids. V was clipped by 0 bases and J by 1 base, with 5 bases between them. Here the CDR3 reads CASSLAGSGANVLTF. For the CDR3, the DNA is TGTGCCAGCAGCTTGGCCGGGTCTGGGGCCAACGTCCTGACTTTC.

In its sample, this clone was seen a few times. The chain recombines TRBV29-1 with TRBJ1-1; D uncertain. CDR3 length: 10 residues. The germline CDR1 and CDR2 sequences are SQVTM and ANQGSEA. Trimming cost V 5 bases and J 4 bases, with 5 bases left between them. The CDR3 bases are TGCAGCGTTAGAAGCACTGAAGCTTTCTTT. It translates to CSVRSTEAFF.

The chain is built from TRBV5-1 and TRBJ2-7; 9 bases align to TRBD1. CDR1 is SGHRS and CDR2 is YFSETQ in the germline V gene. Losses at the gene ends were 4 bases for V and 6 bases for J; bases not matched to a gene: 14. CDR3 length equals 16 residues. The CDR3 region has the DNA TGCGCCAGCAGCCCAACAGGGGGCATCTCCTCCGGCGAGCAGTACTTC. Translated: CASSPTGGISSGEQYF.

This clone came up a few times. The J gene is TRBJ2-2, the V gene TRBV10-2, with 13 bases aligning to TRBD2. CDR3 length equals 19 residues. The germline CDR1 and CDR2 sequences are WSHSY and SAAADI. Trimming cost V 6 bases and J 0 bases; bases outside gene matches: 10. CDR3 in amino acids: CASSGTSGVAPANTGELFF. In DNA, the CDR3 is TGCGCCAGCAGCGGGACTAGCGGGGTAGCCCCCGCGAACACCGGGGAGCTGTTTTTT.

This chain links TRBV27 with TRBJ2-1, with D possibly TRBD2 on 5 matching bases. Between the trimmed V and J ends, which lost 2 bases and 6 bases, there was a span of 8 bases. This CDR3 comprises 13 residues. Germline CDR1 and CDR2: MNHEY and SMNVEV (reference sequence). CDR3 protein: CASSLDGGNEQFF. The CDR3 nucleotides are TGTGCCAGCAGTTTAGATGGAGGCAATGAGCAGTTCTTC.

This clone was recorded a few times. V and J are TRBV11-1 and TRBJ2-3; TRBD2 matches at 9 bases. Germline CDR1 SGHAT, CDR2 FQDESV (reference sequence). This CDR3 spans 19 amino acids. The V and J ends lost 1 base and 0 bases, in that order; junction bases with no gene match: 11. The CDR3 reads CASSLVSSGGLSSTDTQYF. Written as DNA, the CDR3 is TGTGCCAGCAGCTTAGTCTCCAGCGGGGGGCTTTCTAGCACAGATACGCAGTATTTT.

V and J are TRBV28 and TRBJ1-1; D remains unclear. Trimming removed 3 bases at V and 5 bases at J, with 10 bases between. Looked up from germline, CDR1 is MDHEN and CDR2 is SYDVKM. The CDR3 length is 13 residues. The CDR3 bases are TGTGCCAGCAGTTTTCGGGGATGGACTGAAGCTTTCTTT. Protein sequence: CASSFRGWTEAFF. The full variable domain, its missing parts supplied by reference TRBV28 and TRBJ1-1, is DVKVTQSSRYLVKRTGEKVFLECVQDMDHENMFWYRQDPGLGLRLIYFSYDVKMKEKGDIPEGYSVSREKKERFSLILESASTNQTSMYLCASSFRGWTEAFFGQGTRLTVV.

The V call is TRBV11-1, the J call TRBJ1-1; no firm D call. Per germline, CDR1 SGHAT and CDR2 FQDESV (reference sequence). V dropped 5 bases and J dropped 4 bases, with 11 bases sitting between them. The CDR3 has 13 residues. Here the CDR3 reads CASSLGPGTEAFF. CDR3 sequence (DNA): TGTGCCAGCAGCCTTGGACCAGGCACTGAAGCTTTCTTT.

The V and J genes are TRBV4-1 and TRBJ2-7; the match to TRBD1 covers 7 bases. This CDR3 spans 15 amino acids. Germline V gene data show CDR1 as MGHRA and CDR2 as YSYEKL. Trimming cost V 3 bases and J 5 bases; bases outside gene matches: 10. The CDR3 loop is CASSHPGGTPDEQYF. The CDR3 region has the DNA TGCGCCAGCAGCCACCCAGGGGGAACTCCGGACGAGCAGTACTTC.

V gene TRBV4-3 combines with J gene TRBJ2-1; a possible D gene is TRBD1 (7 bases). Per the germline V gene, CDR1 is LGHNA and CDR2 is YSLEER. This CDR3 is built from 16 residues. The ends were cut back, 0 bases at V and 5 bases at J, with 14 bases in the middle. CDR3: CASSQEAGQPNNEQFF. CDR3 DNA sequence: TGCGCCAGCAGCCAAGAGGCGGGACAGCCAAACAATGAGCAGTTCTTC.

This clone came up once. This chain connects TRBV27 to TRBJ1-5; D is unresolved. Trimming removed 5 bases from V and 0 bases from J, with 5 bases in between. Germline CDR1 MNHEY, CDR2 SMNVEV (reference sequence). The CDR3 has 13 residues. The CDR3 DNA sequence: TGTGCCAGCAGTACAAATAGCAATCAGCCCCAGCATTTT. Amino acid sequence: CASSTNSNQPQHF.

This clone was seen just once. This chain links TRBV6-6 with TRBJ2-6; D possibly corresponds to TRBD2 (7 bases). The V end lost 6 bases, the J end lost 2 bases, and 14 bases lay between the germline ends. CDR1 is MNHNY, CDR2 SVGAGI, per germline (reference sequence). This CDR3 is 16 amino acids long. CDR3: CASRLTGRAGANVLTF. In DNA form, the CDR3 reads TGTGCCAGCAGACTAACAGGGAGGGCTGGGGCCAACGTCCTGACTTTC.

The chain combines TRBV19 with TRBJ2-1, with D tentatively TRBD1 or TRBD2 (5 bases each). Trimming took 7 bases from V and 8 from J, leaving 18 bases between them. The CDR3 is 14 amino acids. Germline V gene lookup returns CDR1 LNHDA and CDR2 SQIVND (reference sequence). The CDR3 sequence is CASTQPHVGDEQFF. CDR3 in DNA: TGTGCCAGTACCCAACCGCACGTGGGGGATGAGCAGTTCTTC.

The chain is built from TRBV5-6 and TRBJ1-1; perhaps TRBD1 as D (6 bases). The CDR3 covers 15 residues. V shed 0 bases and J shed 7 bases, with 16 bases lying between them. Germline V gene sequence: CDR1 SGHDT, CDR2 YYEEEE. CDR3 protein: CASSLGRLGAGEAFF. The CDR3 DNA sequence: TGTGCCAGCAGCTTGGGGCGATTGGGGGCTGGTGAAGCTTTCTTT. Complete variable domain (other parts from reference TRBV5-6 and TRBJ1-1): DAGVTQSPTHLIKTRGQQVTLRCSPKSGHDTVSWYQQALGQGPQFIFQYYEEEERQRGNFPDRFSGHQFPNYSSELNVNALLLGDSALYLCASSLGRLGAGEAFFGQGTRLTVV.

This clone was picked up one time. The V call is TRBV18, the J call TRBJ1-2; no firm D call. V was pared by 2 bases and J by 4 bases, with 11 bases between. This CDR3 contains 14 residues. Germline V lookup: CDR1 KGHSH, CDR2 LQKENI. CDR3 sequence: CASSPGMSGYGYTF. CDR3 nucleotides: TGTGCCAGCTCACCAGGGATGTCCGGCTATGGCTACACCTTC.

This clone was seen a handful of times. This sequence joins TRBV15 and TRBJ1-1; 7 bases fit TRBD1. CDR3 length equals 14 residues. Germline V gene sequence: CDR1 LNHNV, CDR2 YYDKDF (reference sequence). V was pared by 2 bases and J by 7 bases, with 7 bases of the junction left unmatched. The CDR3 spells CATSRLLPGGEAFF. DNA of the CDR3: TGTGCCACCAGCAGACTCCTACCAGGGGGTGAAGCTTTCTTT.

The J gene is TRBJ1-1, the V gene TRBV7-8; no definite D call. The CDR3 loop spans 13 amino acids. Per germline, CDR1 SGHVS and CDR2 FQNEAQ. V lost 5 bases to trimming and J lost 0 bases, with 7 bases between them. This CDR3 reads CASSLELNTEAFF. The CDR3, as DNA: TGTGCCAGCAGCCTAGAGTTGAACACTGAAGCTTTCTTT. Variable domain in full (rest from reference TRBV7-8 and TRBJ1-1): GAGVSQSPRYKVAKRGQDVALRCDPISGHVSLFWYQQALGQGPEFLTYFQNEAQLDKSGLPSDRFFAERPEGSVSTLKIQRTQQEDSAVYLCASSLELNTEAFFGQGTRLTVV.

The J gene is TRBJ1-5, the V gene TRBV27; 8 bases match TRBD1. Germline V gene lookup returns CDR1 MNHEY and CDR2 SMNVEV (reference sequence). The CDR3 covers 16 residues. V trimming: 6 bases; J trimming: 0 bases; junction bases outside the gene matches: 7. The CDR3 loop reads CASREGQEYSNQPQHF. The CDR3 nucleotides are TGTGCCAGCAGGGAGGGACAGGAATATAGCAATCAGCCCCAGCATTTT.

The chain combines TRBV28 with TRBJ1-2; D is undetermined. This CDR3 region has 12 residues. The germline V gene has CDR1 MDHEN and CDR2 SYDVKM. Trimming pared 0 bases from V and 8 bases from J, leaving 7 bases between. The CDR3 sequence is CASSLWNLGYTF. CDR3 bases: TGTGCCAGCAGTTTATGGAACCTAGGCTACACCTTC.

This chain joins TRBV6-1 and TRBJ2-7, with D maybe TRBD1 (5 bases). CDR1 is MNHNS, CDR2 SASEGT, per germline. The CDR3 runs to 14 residues. V lost 4 bases to trimming and J lost 0 bases, with 10 bases between them. For the CDR3, the DNA is TGTGCCAGCAGTGCACAGGCTAGCTCCTACGAGCAGTACTTC. Translated: CASSAQASSYEQYF.

The sample holds a few counts of this clone. The V and J genes are TRBV10-2 and TRBJ1-6, with D tentatively TRBD1 (5 bases). The CDR3 contains 14 residues. Trimming pared 0 bases from V and 9 bases from J, leaving 9 bases between. The V gene's germline CDR1 is WSHSY and CDR2 SAAADI. The CDR3 loop reads CASSESPQGSPLHF. The DNA for the CDR3 is TGCGCCAGCAGTGAGTCGCCGCAGGGTTCACCCCTCCACTTT.